The sequence of this T cell receptor beta chain was determined in a study of CD8 T cells in Susac syndrome. Concerning this clonotype itself: The antigen remains undetermined.

Patients with Susac syndrome met diagnostic criteria that were recently defined for definite or probable disease. General study points: Expansion of clones was not seen in the CD4+ T cell repertoires of Susac syndrome.

When the RNA was reverse transcribed, random hexamers were used with an input of roughly 0.45 to 1 ug. Multiplex PCR with immunoSEQ amplified the TCR beta CDR3 across 54 Vbeta and 13 Jbeta. TCRdb ran MiXCR on the immunoSEQ multiplex PCR reads and lists one entry per CDR3 protein. The table shows about 120,000 distinct CDR3 sequences, with nearly 96% occurring only once. Source material: CD4+ T cells from PBMCs. This TCR was sampled from a human donor with Susac syndrome.

The CDR3, as DNA: TGCAGTGCTAGTCCCCTAGCGGTAAAAGAGACCCAGTACTTC. It codes for CSASPLAVKETQYF. The chain has TRBV20-1 and TRBJ2-5, with 7 positions matching TRBD2. Per germline, CDR1 DFQATT and CDR2 SNEGSKA (reference sequence). V gave up 3 bases and J gave up 3 bases; unmatched junction bases: 7. The CDR3 consists of 14 residues.